This T cell receptor beta chain emerged from a study of shared clonotypes between healthy human individuals. Between the trimmed V and J ends, which lost 5 bases and 5 bases, there was a span of 7 bases. Germline CDR1 SGHNT, CDR2 YYREEE (reference sequence). The CDR3 is 12 amino acids. This clone was counted a single time. In the same sample, other DNA sequences code for this CDR3. Clones were read by immunoSEQ multiplex PCR, and TCRdb kept only the in-frame ones, dropping some. The table shows approximately 1.5 million clones, with 95% to 99% occurring only once. The sample comprised naive CD4+ T cells sorted from blood. Stated subset: CD45RA+ positively selected. This receptor was identified in a man aged 30-40 years in good health. This chain uses TRBV5-4 with TRBJ1-4; D not resolved. CDR3 residues: CASSLRNEKLFF. For the CDR3, the DNA is TGTGCCAGCAGTCTGAGGAATGAAAAACTGTTTTTT.